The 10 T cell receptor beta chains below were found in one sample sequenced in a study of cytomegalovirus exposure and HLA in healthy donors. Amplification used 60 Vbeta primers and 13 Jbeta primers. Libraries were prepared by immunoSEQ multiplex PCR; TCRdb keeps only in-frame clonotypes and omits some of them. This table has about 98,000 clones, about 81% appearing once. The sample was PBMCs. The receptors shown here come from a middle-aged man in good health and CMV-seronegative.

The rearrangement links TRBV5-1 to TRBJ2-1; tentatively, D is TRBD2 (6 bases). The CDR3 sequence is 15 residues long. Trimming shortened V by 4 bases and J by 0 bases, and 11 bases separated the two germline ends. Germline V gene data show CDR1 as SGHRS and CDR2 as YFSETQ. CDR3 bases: TGCGCCAGCAGCATTAGCGGCTCCTCCTACAATGAGCAGTTCTTC. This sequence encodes CASSISGSSYNEQFF.

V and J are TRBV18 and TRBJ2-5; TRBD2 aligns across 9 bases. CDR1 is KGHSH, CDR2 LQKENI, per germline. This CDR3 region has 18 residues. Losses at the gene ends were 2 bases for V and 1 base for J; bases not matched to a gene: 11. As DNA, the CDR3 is TGTGCCAGCTCACCAATACTTACTAGCGGGTCCGTCCAAGAGACCCAGTACTTC. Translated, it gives CASSPILTSGSVQETQYF.

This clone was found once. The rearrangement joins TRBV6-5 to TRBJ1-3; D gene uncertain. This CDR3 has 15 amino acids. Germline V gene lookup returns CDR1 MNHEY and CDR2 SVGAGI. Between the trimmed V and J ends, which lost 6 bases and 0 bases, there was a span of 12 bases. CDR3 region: CASRTYRVSGNTIYF. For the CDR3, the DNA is TGTGCCAGCAGGACATACAGAGTCTCTGGAAACACCATATATTTT.

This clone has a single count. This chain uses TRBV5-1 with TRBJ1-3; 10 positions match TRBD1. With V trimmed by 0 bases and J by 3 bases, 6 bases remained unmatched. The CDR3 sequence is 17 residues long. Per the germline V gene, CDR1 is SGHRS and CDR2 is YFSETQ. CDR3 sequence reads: CASSLGGQGQGGNTIYF. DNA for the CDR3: TGCGCCAGCAGCTTGGGGGGACAGGGGCAAGGTGGAAACACCATATATTTT.

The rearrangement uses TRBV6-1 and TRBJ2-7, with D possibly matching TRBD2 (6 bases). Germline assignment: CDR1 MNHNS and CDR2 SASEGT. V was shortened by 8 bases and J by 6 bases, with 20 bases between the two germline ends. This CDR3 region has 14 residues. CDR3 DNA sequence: TGTGCCAGCGCGGAGGGACCCCCGGAGGGCGAGCAGTACTTC. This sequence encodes CASAEGPPEGEQYF.

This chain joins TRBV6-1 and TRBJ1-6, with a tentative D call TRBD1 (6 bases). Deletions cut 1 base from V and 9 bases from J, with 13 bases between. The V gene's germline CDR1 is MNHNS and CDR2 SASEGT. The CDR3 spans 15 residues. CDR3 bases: TGTGCCAGCAGTGAAGAGGGGGGGGGTATTTCACCCCTCCACTTT. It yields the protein CASSEEGGGISPLHF.

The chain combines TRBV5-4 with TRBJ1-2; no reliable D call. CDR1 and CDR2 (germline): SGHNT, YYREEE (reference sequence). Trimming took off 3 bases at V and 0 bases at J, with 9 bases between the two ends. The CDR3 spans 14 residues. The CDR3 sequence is CASSSPGANYGYTF. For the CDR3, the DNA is TGTGCCAGCAGCTCCCCGGGAGCTAACTATGGCTACACCTTC.

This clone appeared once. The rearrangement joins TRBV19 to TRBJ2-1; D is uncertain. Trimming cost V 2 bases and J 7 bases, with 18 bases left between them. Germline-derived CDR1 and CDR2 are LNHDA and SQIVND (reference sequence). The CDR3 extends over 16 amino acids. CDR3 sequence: CASSIWNARPRNEQFF. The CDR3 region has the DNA TGTGCCAGTAGTATATGGAACGCCCGCCCCAGGAATGAGCAGTTCTTC.

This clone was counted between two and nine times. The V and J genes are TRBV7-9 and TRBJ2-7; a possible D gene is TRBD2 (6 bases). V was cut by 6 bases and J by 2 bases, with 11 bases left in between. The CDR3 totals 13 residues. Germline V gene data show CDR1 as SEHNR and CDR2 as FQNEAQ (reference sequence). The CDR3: CASRRDGPYEQYF. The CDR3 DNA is TGTGCCAGCAGGCGGGACGGCCCCTACGAGCAGTACTTC.

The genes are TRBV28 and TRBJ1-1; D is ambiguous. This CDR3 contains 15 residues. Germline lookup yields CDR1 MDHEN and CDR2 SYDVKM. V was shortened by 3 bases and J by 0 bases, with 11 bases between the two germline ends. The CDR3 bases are TGTGCCAGCAGTTTTTCGACAAAGTTGAACACTGAAGCTTTCTTT. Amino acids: CASSFSTKLNTEAFF.